This T cell receptor (beta chain) was obtained from a study of CD8+CD57+ T cells in acquired aplastic anemia. The CDR3 runs 15 residues. V was pared by 2 bases and J by 15 bases, with 23 bases between. Germline lookup yields CDR1 MNHEY and CDR2 SMNVEV (reference sequence). CD8+CD57+ cell expansion had been shown by flow cytometry in patients chosen for sequencing. Every patient had severe acquired aplastic anemia. Genomic DNA, serving as template, underwent TCR beta VDJ and CDR3 profiling. TCRdb re-called the reads with MiXCR, one entry per CDR3 protein. The data hold about 160,000 distinct CDR3 sequences, with roughly 43% observed a single time.

This chain joins TRBV27 and TRBJ2-1; D gene unclear. The sample was sorted CD4+, CD8+, or CD8+CD57+ T cells (not recorded which) from PBMCs. The clonotype comes from a human donor with aplastic anemia. CDR3 residues: CASSLAAFGRDSRFF. The CDR3 coding sequence is TGTGCCAGCAGTTTAGCCGCTTTTGGAAGGGATAGCAGGTTCTTC.